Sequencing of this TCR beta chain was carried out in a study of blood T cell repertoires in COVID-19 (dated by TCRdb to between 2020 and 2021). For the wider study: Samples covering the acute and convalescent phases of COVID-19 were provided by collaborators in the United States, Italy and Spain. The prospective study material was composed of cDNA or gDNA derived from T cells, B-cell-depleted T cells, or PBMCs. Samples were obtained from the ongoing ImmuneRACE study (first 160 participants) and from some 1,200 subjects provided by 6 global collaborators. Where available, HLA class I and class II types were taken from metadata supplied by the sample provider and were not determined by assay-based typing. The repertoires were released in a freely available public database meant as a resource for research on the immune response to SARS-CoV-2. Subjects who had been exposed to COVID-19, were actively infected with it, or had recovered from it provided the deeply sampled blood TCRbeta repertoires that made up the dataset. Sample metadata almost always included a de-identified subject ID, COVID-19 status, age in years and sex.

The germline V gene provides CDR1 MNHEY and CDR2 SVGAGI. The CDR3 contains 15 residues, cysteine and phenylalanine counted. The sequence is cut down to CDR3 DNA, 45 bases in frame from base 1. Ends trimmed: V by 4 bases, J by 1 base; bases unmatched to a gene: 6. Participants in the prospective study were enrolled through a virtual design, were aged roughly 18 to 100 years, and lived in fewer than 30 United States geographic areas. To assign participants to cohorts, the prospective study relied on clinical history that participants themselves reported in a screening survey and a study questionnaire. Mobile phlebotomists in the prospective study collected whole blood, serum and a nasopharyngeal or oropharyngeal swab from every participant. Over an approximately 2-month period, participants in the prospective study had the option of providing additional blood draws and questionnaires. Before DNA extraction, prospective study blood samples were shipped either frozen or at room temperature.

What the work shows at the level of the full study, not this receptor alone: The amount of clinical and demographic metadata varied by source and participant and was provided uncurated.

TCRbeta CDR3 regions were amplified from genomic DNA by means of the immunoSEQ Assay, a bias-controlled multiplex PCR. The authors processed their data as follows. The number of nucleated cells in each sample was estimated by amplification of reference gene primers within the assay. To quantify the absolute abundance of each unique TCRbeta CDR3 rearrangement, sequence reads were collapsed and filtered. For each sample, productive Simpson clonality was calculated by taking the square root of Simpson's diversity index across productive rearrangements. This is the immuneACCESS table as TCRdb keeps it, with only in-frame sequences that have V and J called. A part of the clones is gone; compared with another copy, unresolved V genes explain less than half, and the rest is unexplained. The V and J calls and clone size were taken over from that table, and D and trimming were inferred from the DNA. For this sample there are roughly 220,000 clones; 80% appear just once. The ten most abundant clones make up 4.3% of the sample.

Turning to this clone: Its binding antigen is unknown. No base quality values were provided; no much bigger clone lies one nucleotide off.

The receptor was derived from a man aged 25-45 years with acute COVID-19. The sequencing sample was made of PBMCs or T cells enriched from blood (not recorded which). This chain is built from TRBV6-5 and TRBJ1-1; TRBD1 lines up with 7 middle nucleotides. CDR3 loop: CASSFDRAPNTEAFF. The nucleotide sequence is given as TGTGCCAGCAGTTTCGACAGGGCCCCGAACACTGAAGCTTTCTTT.